This T cell receptor beta chain was captured by sequencing in a study of molecular identifiers for immune sequencing clone quantification. Turning to this clonotype: Its target is unknown. Since no conserved phenylalanine or tryptophan closes the CDR3, a read error is the likely cause.

TCRdb called the PCR reads again in MiXCR, with one record for every CDR3 protein. The repertoire includes some 70,000 distinct CDR3 sequences, about a sixth of them detected once, and nearly 1.5% sits in the top ten. The germline V and J ends were trimmed by 3 bases and 6 bases, with 10 bases remaining between them. The CDR3 totals 13 residues. CD8+CD4-CCR7+CD45RA+ sorting gave the naive CD8 T cells. Study-wide results and limits: Sharing of a barcode by identical TCR molecules could cause highly expanded clone sizes to be underestimated.

The receptor's source is a human donor in good health. Some libraries in this study had Jurkat cell RNA spiked in. Sequencing was carried out using naive CD8+ T cells from blood, with Jurkat cell RNA spiked in. As for subset: FACS-sorted CD8+CD4-CCR7+CD45RA+ naive T cells. This chain joins TRBV12-3 or TRBV12-4 and TRBJ2-3; a weak D match, TRBD2 (6 bases). The CDR3 loop reads CASSFGGSDTQYL. The CDR3 nucleotides are TGTGCCAGCAGTTTTGGGGGGTCGGATACGCAGTATCTT.